This T cell receptor beta chain was identified in a study of T cell responses to AZD1222 COVID-19 vaccine. V was shortened by 10 bases and J by 8 bases, with 17 bases between the two germline ends. The CDR3 is 13 amino acids. Per germline, CDR1 MNHEY and CDR2 SVGAGI. Only in-frame clones appear in the TCRdb table, and some are missing; sequencing was by immunoSEQ multiplex PCR. The sample holds 66,000 or so clones; roughly 90% are singletons and the top ten take roughly 17%. Sequencing used peripheral blood, obtained on day 0 of AZD1222 vaccination. This clonotype was obtained from an adult in good health. The rearrangement joins TRBV6-5 to TRBJ1-4, with TRBD1 as a possible D gene (5 bases). This CDR3 is CATLRRRGEKLFF. CDR3 sequence (DNA): TGTGCCACCCTACGGCGACGGGGGGAAAAACTGTTTTTT.